This is a list of T cell receptor beta chains from one sample in a study of PD-L1 blockade in urothelial cancer. Assay: immunoSEQ multiplex PCR; the TCRdb copy retains only in-frame clones and omits some. The sample includes 60,000 to 75,000 clones, around 87% of them seen just once. Specimen: PBMCs, collected around atezolizumab (anti-PD-L1) treatment. The source of these receptors is a man aged 55 to 70 with urothelial cancer. The CDR3 runs from the conserved cysteine through the conserved F or W. D genes are given only for firm matches. Size tells how often a clone was seen (once, few, many) or the class of an expanded clone, and some rows leave it out.

d_call	clone_size	v_call	j_call	cdr3_nt	cdr3_aa
TRBD2	NA	TRBV5-1	TRBJ2-3	TGCGCCAGCAGCAGGTCGGGACTAGCGGGGGAGACAGATACGCAGTATTTT	CASSRSGLAGETDTQYF
NA	NA	TRBV30	TRBJ2-3	TGTGCCTGGAGGCTAGAGCAGACAGATACGCAGTATTTT	CAWRLEQTDTQYF
TRBD2	once	TRBV6-6	TRBJ2-3	TGTGCCAGCAGTTACCATAGCGGGGGGTTCACAGATACGCAGTATTTT	CASSYHSGGFTDTQYF
NA	NA	TRBV29-1	TRBJ1-4	TGCAGCGTGGCCGATGAAAAACTGTTTTTT	CSVADEKLFF
NA	NA	TRBV9	TRBJ1-3	TGTGCCAGCAGCGTAGCCAGGGCTGGAAACACCATATATTTT	CASSVARAGNTIYF
NA	NA	TRBV18	TRBJ1-4	TGTGCCAGCTCACCAGGGCTAAATGAAAAACTGTTTTTT	CASSPGLNEKLFF
TRBD1	NA	TRBV2	TRBJ1-5	TGTGCCAGCAACCCGCCGGGACAGGGGGGTCAGCCCCAGCATTTT	CASNPPGQGGQPQHF
TRBD1	NA	TRBV27	TRBJ2-6	TGTGCCAGCTACTCAGGGGGTGCCCGCTCTGGGGCCAACGTCCTGACTTTC	CASYSGGARSGANVLTF
NA	NA	TRBV7-9	TRBJ2-3	TGTGCCAGCAGCTTAGTCCCAGGGCCAGATACGCAGTATTTT	CASSLVPGPDTQYF
TRBD1	NA	TRBV19	TRBJ2-4	TGTGCCAGTAGGGACCCGGGACAGGGTCCGGGTAGCAAAGCCAAAAACATTCAGTACTTC	CASRDPGQGPGSKAKNIQYF
NA	NA	TRBV6-6	TRBJ2-3	TGTGCCAGCAGGCTCCCCGCGGCGCTCACAGATACGCAGTATTTT	CASRLPAALTDTQYF
NA	NA	TRBV10-2	TRBJ2-1	TGCGCCAGCCGAGAGTTCGGTCGGAATGAGCAGTTCTTC	CASREFGRNEQFF
NA	NA	TRBV7-9	TRBJ1-2	TGTGCCAGCAGCCTCTTGGGCAGGGAAAAGTATGGCTACACCTTC	CASSLLGREKYGYTF
TRBD1	few	TRBV19	TRBJ1-1	TGTGCCAGTAGTCTGTGGACAGGGGGCGTCACTGAAGCTTTCTTT	CASSLWTGGVTEAFF
NA	NA	TRBV7-2	TRBJ1-5	TGTGCCAGCAGCTTACAGGCCCTTAGCAATCAGCCCCAGCATTTT	CASSLQALSNQPQHF
TRBD2	NA	TRBV11-2	TRBJ2-1	TGTGCCAGCAGCTGGACTAGCGGGGTAGATGAGCAGTTCTTC	CASSWTSGVDEQFF
NA	NA	TRBV6-5	TRBJ2-7	TGTGCCAGCAGTTACACCAACAGGGTATACGAGCAGTACTTC	CASSYTNRVYEQYF
NA	NA	TRBV28	TRBJ1-4	TGTGCCAGCAGTGTCCCCCAGGGTGGGGATGAAAAACTGTTTTTT	CASSVPQGGDEKLFF
NA	NA	TRBV6-1	TRBJ1-2	TGTGCCAGCAGTGAGGGGGGGGGAGAGAATGGCTACACCTTC	CASSEGGGENGYTF
NA	NA	TRBV4-1	TRBJ2-7	TGCGCCAGCAGCCAAGACCTAGCGACGGGCGAGCAGTACTTC	CASSQDLATGEQYF
NA	NA	TRBV9	TRBJ1-5	TGTGCCAGCAGCGAGACACCTTATAGCAATCAGCCCCAGCATTTT	CASSETPYSNQPQHF
TRBD1	NA	TRBV19	TRBJ1-6	TGTGCCAGTAGTATCCCTCCCCTGACAGGGGGCGAAGAACCCCTCCACTTT	CASSIPPLTGGEEPLHF
TRBD1	once	TRBV11-3	TRBJ2-7	TGTGCCAGCAGCTTAGGCGAGGGACAGGGGCACTACGAGCAGTACTTC	CASSLGEGQGHYEQYF
NA	once	TRBV27	TRBJ2-2	TGTGCCAGCAGTTTACACGGGTTCGCGAACACCGGGGAGCTGTTTTTT	CASSLHGFANTGELFF
TRBD2	NA	TRBV9	TRBJ2-1	TGTGCCAGCAGCGTAGCTCTAGCGGAGAGGGAGCAGTTCTTC	CASSVALAEREQFF
NA	NA	TRBV7-9	TRBJ2-1	TGTGCCAGCAGATATACACAGTACAATGAGCAGTTCTTC	CASRYTQYNEQFF
NA	NA	TRBV7-8	TRBJ1-1	TGTGCCAGCAGTTACGGGACCCAGAGGGGGGCTTTCTTT	CASSYGTQRGAFF
TRBD1	NA	TRBV29-1	TRBJ2-5	TGCAGCGTCCGGGACAGGGTTCAAGAGACCCAGTACTTC	CSVRDRVQETQYF
NA	NA	TRBV10-3	TRBJ1-1	TGTGCCATCAGTGGGACAGAGAACACTGAAGCTTTCTTT	CAISGTENTEAFF
NA	NA	TRBV11-2	TRBJ1-2	TGTGCCAGCAGCTTAGCCAAACAGGGTCCCTATGGCTACACCTTC	CASSLAKQGPYGYTF
NA	NA	TRBV5-8	TRBJ2-1	TGTGCCCGACAACAGGTCAATGAGCAGTTCTTC	CARQQVNEQFF
TRBD2	once	TRBV4-3	TRBJ2-7	TGCGCCAGCAGCCCCGGACTAGCGGAAATCTACGAGCAGTACTTC	CASSPGLAEIYEQYF
TRBD1	NA	TRBV29-1	TRBJ2-7	TGCAGCGGGGGACAGGGATCCTACGAGCAGTACTTC	CSGGQGSYEQYF
NA	NA	TRBV19	TRBJ1-5	TGTGCCAGTAGTATTGGGACTTTCGTATATAGCAATCAGCCCCAGCATTTT	CASSIGTFVYSNQPQHF
NA	once	TRBV4-2	TRBJ2-1	TGTGCCAGCAGCCAAGTTACGGACTACAATGGGCAGTTCTTC	CASSQVTDYNGQFF
NA	NA	TRBV7-9	TRBJ1-4	TGTGCCAGCAGACGGGGGGGCGTTAATGAAAAACTGTTTTTT	CASRRGGVNEKLFF
TRBD2	NA	TRBV11-3	TRBJ2-3	TGTGCCAGCAGCTCGGGACTAGCGGGGACCACAGATACGCAGTATTTT	CASSSGLAGTTDTQYF
NA	NA	TRBV10-1	TRBJ2-2	TGCGCCAGCAGTGAGTTCCTCGGGGAGCTGTTTTTT	CASSEFLGELFF
TRBD1	once	TRBV18	TRBJ1-4	TGTGCCAGCTCACCACCCGGGACAGTTAATGAAAAACTGTTTTTT	CASSPPGTVNEKLFF
TRBD2	NA	TRBV10-1	TRBJ2-1	TGCGCCAGCAGTGACAATCTAGCGGGGGGGCTCAATGAGCAGTTCTTC	CASSDNLAGGLNEQFF
NA	once	TRBV6-6	TRBJ2-4	TGTGCCAGCAGTTACGAGGGGGTAAACATTCAGTACTTC	CASSYEGVNIQYF
NA	NA	TRBV4-3	TRBJ2-1	TGCGCCAGCAGCCAAGAGTGGGGCTTCTCCTACAATGAGCAGTTCTTC	CASSQEWGFSYNEQFF
TRBD2	NA	TRBV19	TRBJ2-1	TGTGCCAGTAGTGTGACTAGCGGGGAATACAATGAGCAGTTCTTC	CASSVTSGEYNEQFF
NA	NA	TRBV19	TRBJ2-2	TGTGCCAGTAGTATCTTTCGGAGGGAAAGCGGGGAGCTGTTTTTT	CASSIFRRESGELFF
TRBD1	once	TRBV7-2	TRBJ2-3	TGTGCCAGCAGCCTTAGACAGGGGGCAGTGGATACGCAGTATTTT	CASSLRQGAVDTQYF
NA	NA	TRBV29-1	TRBJ2-3	TGCAGCGTTGGGGAGCCTAGCACAGATACGCAGTATTTT	CSVGEPSTDTQYF
TRBD2	NA	TRBV5-4	TRBJ2-1	TGTGCCAGCAGCCCTCTAGCGGGGGGGCCAGACGAGCAGTTCTTC	CASSPLAGGPDEQFF
NA	NA	TRBV13	TRBJ2-2	TGTGCCAGCAGCTTCTCCCCAGGCACCGGGGAGCTGTTTTTT	CASSFSPGTGELFF
NA	NA	TRBV4-1	TRBJ2-1	TGCGCCAGCAGCCAAGTGGTCAGGGGGGATGAGCAGTTCTTC	CASSQVVRGDEQFF
TRBD1	NA	TRBV11-2	TRBJ1-5	TGTGCCAGCAGCTGGACAGGAGACAATCAGCCCCAGCATTTT	CASSWTGDNQPQHF
TRBD2	NA	TRBV9	TRBJ2-2	TGTGCCAGCAGCGCCCGGGTAGCGGGGGGGAACACCGGGGAGCTGTTTTTT	CASSARVAGGNTGELFF
NA	few	TRBV30	TRBJ1-3	TGTGCCTGGAGTCGAACAGGTTTGCCTGGAAACACCATATATTTT	CAWSRTGLPGNTIYF
NA	NA	TRBV2	TRBJ2-1	TGTGCCAGCAGCGTTAGCTCGGGGTCCTCCTACAATGAGCAGTTCTTC	CASSVSSGSSYNEQFF